This T cell receptor beta chain was identified during a study of blood T cell repertoires in COVID-19. The table came from immunoSEQ multiplex PCR; TCRdb's copy has only in-frame clones and leaves some out. This table has 230,000 or so clones, 70% to 90% appearing once. Germline CDR1 MNHEY, CDR2 SVGEGT. V shed 2 bases and J shed 0 bases, with 11 bases lying between them. The CDR3 spans 16 residues. The sequenced sample was PBMCs or T cells enriched from blood (not recorded which). The chain is built from TRBV6-2 or TRBV6-3 and TRBJ1-3, with D possibly being TRBD1 (5 bases). The receptor was isolated from a woman aged 50 to 60 who had been exposed to COVID-19. CDR3 coding DNA: TGTGCCAGCAGTTACGGGGCGGCGTCCTCTGGAAACACCATATATTTT. Protein: CASSYGAASSGNTIYF.